This T cell receptor beta chain was recovered during a study of read filtering for tumor transcriptome and immune sequencing. The CDR3 runs 12 residues. CDR1 PRHDT and CDR2 FYEKMQ come from the germline V gene (reference sequence). V shed 5 bases and J shed 2 bases, with 5 bases lying between them. Bone marrow was sampled from every patient at the time of active disease. This clonotype was seen at least ten times. Its antigen remains unknown. Study-level results: Dropping single-read clonotypes raised IR-seq and RNA-seq shared-clonotype correlation.

The library was built from around 400 ng RNA with molecular barcoded adaptors for alpha/delta and beta/gamma chains. TCRdb used MiXCR to reprocess the reads, holding one entry per CDR3 protein. This sample has tens of thousands of distinct CDR3 sequences, with roughly 19% found just once. The chain has TRBV13 and TRBJ2-3; D is unclear. The sequence came from a donor aged 40 or over with multiple myeloma. Sample: a population of CD138-negative cells sorted from bone marrow. DNA for the CDR3: TGTGCCAGCAGCCTACACACAGATACGCAGTATTTT. This gives the protein CASSLHTDTQYF.